This TCR beta chain was identified in a study of T cells in Graves' hyperthyroidism and ophthalmopathy. Study summary: At initial diagnosis, before any treatment had begun, peripheral blood was obtained. General study results and limits: Onset of ophthalmopathy came a median approximately 6.5 months after the model predicted it. Researchers found most expanded thyroid clonotypes above 0.001 in blood as well.

Patients aged 18 to 65 with hyperthyroidism were newly diagnosed, with duration under 2 months. TCR beta CDR3 regions were amplified from RNA transcripts. First-round RT-PCR with HTBI primers amplified the TCR CDR3 region. TCRdb reprocessed the multiplex PCR reads via MiXCR and lists one record per CDR3 protein. The sample lists 370,000 or so distinct CDR3 sequences; roughly 13% were seen once. J gave up 3 bases and V 5 bases, and 9 bases lay outside the gene matches. The germline gives CDR1 SGHAT, CDR2 FQNNGV. The CDR3 spans 16 residues. On this clonotype itself: The antigen remains undetermined.

The rearrangement uses TRBV11-2 and TRBJ2-7; the match to TRBD2 covers 11 bases. Sequences were obtained from blood. This sequence originates from a man aged 30 to 39 with Graves' hyperthyroidism that later progressed to Graves' ophthalmopathy. The CDR3 is CASSPGTSGHHYEQYF. Written as DNA, the CDR3 is TGTGCCAGCAGCCCCGGGACTAGCGGCCATCACTACGAGCAGTACTTC.